The table lists the clone carrying this T cell receptor (beta chain) with a few counts. This table comes from immunoSEQ multiplex PCR, and its TCRdb copy is limited to in-frame clones, with some not included. In the table there are some 6,200 clones, roughly 50% of which are singletons. The CDR3 covers 15 residues. From germline, CDR1 is MNHEY and CDR2 SMNVEV (reference sequence). With V trimmed by 6 bases and J by 5 bases, 10 bases remained unmatched. These data belong to a study of sequential checkpoint blockade in melanoma. Documented treatment: randomized to nivolumab then ipilimumab (arm A) or the reverse (arm B). Live CD3+CD8+ CD19− CD56− cells were sorted from PBMCs.

The chain combines TRBV27 with TRBJ2-7; 10 bases are shared with TRBD2. The sequence derives from a human donor with melanoma. The sequences come from CD8+ T cells sorted from blood (inferred from file names), collected from a patient given nivolumab and ipilimumab in sequence. The CDR3 DNA reads as TGTGCCAGCAGCCCCGCAGCGGGGGGGCCAGACGAGCAGTACTTC. Amino acid sequence: CASSPAAGGPDEQYF.